In this sample, the clone carrying this T cell receptor (beta chain) turned up once. Its target is not known. This sample is drawn from a study of blood T cells in healthy people across ages. Whole-study results and caveats: Naive and antigen-experienced cells were not separated, limiting conclusive comparison. Among T cells, TCR beta diversity per million cells dropped roughly linearly as age rose. Unknown CMV status may confound age-related changes in expanded clones.

Sample-barcoded 5' priming and a J-beta primer mix drove a second PCR of about 6 to 11 cycles. With 12 random nucleotides, a template-switch adaptor tagged each individual cDNA molecule. Using its own MiXCR run on the 5' RACE reads, TCRdb lists one record per CDR3 protein. The sample shows about 640,000 distinct CDR3 sequences, approximately 59% of them seen only once. This clonotype originated in a man between 60 and 75 years old in good health. The sample was blood.

This chain's CDR3 is CASSRPHLNSPLHF. For the CDR3, the DNA is TGTGCCAGCTCCCGCCCGCACCTTAATTCACCCCTCCACTTT. The chain links TRBV21-1 to TRBJ1-6. TRBV21-1 is flagged as a pseudogene. CDR3 length equals 14 residues.